This TCR beta chain was recovered during a study of regulatory T cells in long-lasting Graves disease. This clonotype was seen at least ten times. V trimming: 6 bases; J trimming: 5 bases; junction bases outside the gene matches: 3. The length of the CDR3 is 13 residues. Germline V lookup: CDR1 SGHVS, CDR2 FQNEAQ. Documented time point: newly diagnosed GD, antithyroid drugs for less than 3 months. Researchers made the TCR library from RNA that was extracted from PBMCs. CDR3 regions were amplified by Arm-PCR using iRepertoire HTBI primers to build TCR beta libraries. TCRdb recomputed calls from the multiplex PCR reads with MiXCR, one row per CDR3 protein. The table shows about 350,000 distinct CDR3 sequences, with 16% occurring only once. The sample was also linked to a second study, of T cells in Graves' hyperthyroidism and ophthalmopathy. This second study notes: Progression to ophthalmopathy was predicted a median of about six months early.

The sample here was peripheral blood mononuclear cells (PBMCs), taken at new diagnosis, from a patient treated with antithyroid drugs. This chain uses TRBV7-8 with TRBJ2-5, with 10 bases that match TRBD2. This TCR was recovered from a man aged 35 to 55 with Graves disease. This chain's CDR3 is CASRLGLAETQYF. The CDR3 DNA is TGTGCCAGCAGACTGGGACTAGCGGAGACCCAGTACTTC. The entire variable domain, with the rest obtained from reference TRBV7-8 and TRBJ2-5, is as follows: GAGVSQSPRYKVAKRGQDVALRCDPISGHVSLFWYQQALGQGPEFLTYFQNEAQLDKSGLPSDRFFAERPEGSVSTLKIQRTQQEDSAVYLCASRLGLAETQYFGPGTRLLVL.